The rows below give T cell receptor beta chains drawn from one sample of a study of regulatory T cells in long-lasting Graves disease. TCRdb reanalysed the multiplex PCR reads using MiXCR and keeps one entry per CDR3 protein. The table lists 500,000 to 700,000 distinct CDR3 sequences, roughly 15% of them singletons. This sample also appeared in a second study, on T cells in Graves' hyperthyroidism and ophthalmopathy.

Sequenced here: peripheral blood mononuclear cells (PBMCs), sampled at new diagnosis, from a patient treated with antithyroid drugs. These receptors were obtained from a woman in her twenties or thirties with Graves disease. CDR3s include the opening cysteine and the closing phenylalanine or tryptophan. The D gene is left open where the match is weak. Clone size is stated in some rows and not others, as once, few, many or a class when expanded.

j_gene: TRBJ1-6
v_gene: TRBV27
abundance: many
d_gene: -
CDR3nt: TGTGCCAGCAGTTTGCCCACAGGCTTTAATTCACCCCTCCACTTT
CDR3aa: CASSLPTGFNSPLHF

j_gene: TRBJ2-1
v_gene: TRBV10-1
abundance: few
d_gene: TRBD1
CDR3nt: TGCGCCAGCAGTGAGCGGGGGGACAGGGTCGATGAGCAGTTCTTC
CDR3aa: CASSERGDRVDEQFF

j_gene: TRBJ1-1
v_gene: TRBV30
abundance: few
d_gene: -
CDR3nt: TGTGCCTGGAGTGTACTTGGGGGGGCCGTTGGGAACACTGAAGCTTTCTTT
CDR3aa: CAWSVLGGAVGNTEAFF

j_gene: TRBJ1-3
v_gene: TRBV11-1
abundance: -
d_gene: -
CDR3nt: TGTGCCAGCAGCGAATCGGTACTCGACTCTGGAAACACCATATATTTT
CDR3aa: CASSESVLDSGNTIYF

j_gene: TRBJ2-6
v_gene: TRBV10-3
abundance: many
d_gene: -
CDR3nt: TGTGCCATCACCCGGGACAACTCTGGGGCCAACGTCCTGACTTTC
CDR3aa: CAITRDNSGANVLTF

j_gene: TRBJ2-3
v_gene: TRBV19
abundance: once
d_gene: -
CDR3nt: TGTGCCAGTAGTTTCGAGGGGGATTCAGATACGCAGTATTTT
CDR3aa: CASSFEGDSDTQYF

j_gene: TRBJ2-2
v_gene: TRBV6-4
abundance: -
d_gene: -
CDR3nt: TGTGCCAGCAGTCCCAACCCCACGAACACCGGGGAGCTGTTTTTT
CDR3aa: CASSPNPTNTGELFF

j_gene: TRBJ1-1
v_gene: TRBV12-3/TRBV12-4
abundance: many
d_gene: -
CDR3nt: TGTGCCAGCAGTTTCGGGTCAGAAGCTTTCTTT
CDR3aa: CASSFGSEAFF

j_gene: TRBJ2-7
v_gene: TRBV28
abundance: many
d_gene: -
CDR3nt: TGTGCCAGCACCGCTCCGAGGGGGTCGCGAGAGCAGTACTTC
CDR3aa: CASTAPRGSREQYF

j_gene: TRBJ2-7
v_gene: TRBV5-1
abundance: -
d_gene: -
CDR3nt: TGCGCCAGCAGCTTGTTTGCAGGGGCGGTCGGCGAGCAGTACTTC
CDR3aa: CASSLFAGAVGEQYF

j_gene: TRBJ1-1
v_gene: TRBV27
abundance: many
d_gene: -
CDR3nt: TGTGCCAGCAACCTAGGGGGGGCCTACACTGAAGCTTTCTTT
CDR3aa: CASNLGGAYTEAFF

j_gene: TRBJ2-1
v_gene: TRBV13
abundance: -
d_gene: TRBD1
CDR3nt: TGTGCCAGCAGCCCCTGGACAGGGCCGACCTACAATGAGCAGTTCTTC
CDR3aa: CASSPWTGPTYNEQFF

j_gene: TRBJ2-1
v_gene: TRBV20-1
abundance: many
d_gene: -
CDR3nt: TGCAGTGCCCGGGGGGCGGGAAGCTACAATGAGCAGTTCTTC
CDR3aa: CSARGAGSYNEQFF

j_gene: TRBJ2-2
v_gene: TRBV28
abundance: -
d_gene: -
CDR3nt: TGTGCCAGCAGTAAAGGAGGGGTCGGGGAGCTGTCTTTT
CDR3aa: CASSKGGVGELSF

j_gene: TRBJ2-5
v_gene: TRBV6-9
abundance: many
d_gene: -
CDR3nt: TGTGCCAGCAGTTACTCCCAGAACAGTCAAGAGACCCAGTACTTC
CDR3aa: CASSYSQNSQETQYF

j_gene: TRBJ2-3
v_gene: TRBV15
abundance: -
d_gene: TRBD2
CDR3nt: TGTGCCACCAGCAGACAAGGAATGGCAGAGACTAGCGGGAGATCAAATACGCAGTATTTT
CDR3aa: CATSRQGMAETSGRSNTQYF

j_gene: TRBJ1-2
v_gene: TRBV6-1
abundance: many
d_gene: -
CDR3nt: TGTGCCAGCAGCGCAGCCTGGGGTGGCTACACCTTC
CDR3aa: CASSAAWGGYTF

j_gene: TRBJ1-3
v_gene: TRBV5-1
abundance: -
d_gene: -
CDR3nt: TGCGCCAGCAGCATTGGACACTCTGGAAACACCATATATTTT
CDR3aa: CASSIGHSGNTIYF

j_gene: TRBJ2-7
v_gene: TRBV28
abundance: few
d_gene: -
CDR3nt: TGTGCCAGCAGCGCCCAGACTAGAAGCTCCTACGAGCAGTACTTC
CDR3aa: CASSAQTRSSYEQYF

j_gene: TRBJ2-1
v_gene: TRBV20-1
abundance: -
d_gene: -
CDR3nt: TGCAGTGCTAGTAAATCTAACTACAATGAGCAGTTCTTC
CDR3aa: CSASKSNYNEQFF

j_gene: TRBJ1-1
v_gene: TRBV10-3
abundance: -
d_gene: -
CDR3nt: TGTGCCATCAGTGACCGGGGTGGGACTGAAGCTTTCTTT
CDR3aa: CAISDRGGTEAFF

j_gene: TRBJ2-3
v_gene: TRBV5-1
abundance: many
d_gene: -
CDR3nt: TGCGCCAGCAGCCTCCCGACAGGTGGGACAGATACGCAGTATTTT
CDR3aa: CASSLPTGGTDTQYF

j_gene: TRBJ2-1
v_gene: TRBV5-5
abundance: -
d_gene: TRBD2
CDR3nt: TGTGCCAGCAGCTTGGCGGGCGGGAGCGGATATAGTGAGCAGTTCTTC
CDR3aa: CASSLAGGSGYSEQFF

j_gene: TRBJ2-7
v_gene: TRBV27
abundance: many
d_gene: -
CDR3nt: TGTGCCAGCAGTCCGACGGCTTACTACGAGCAGTACTTC
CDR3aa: CASSPTAYYEQYF

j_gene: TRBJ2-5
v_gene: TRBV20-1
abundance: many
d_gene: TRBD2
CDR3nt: TGCAGTGCAACTAGCGGGACCCAAGAGACCCAGTACTTC
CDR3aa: CSATSGTQETQYF

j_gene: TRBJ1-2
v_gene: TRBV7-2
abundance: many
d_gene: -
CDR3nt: TGTGCCAGCAGCGCGAGGCGGCAGAACTATGGCTACACCTTC
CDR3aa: CASSARRQNYGYTF

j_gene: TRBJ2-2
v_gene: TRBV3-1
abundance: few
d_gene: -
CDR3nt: TGTGCCAGCAGCCAAGATCGCAGGGGCCCTAGCCGTACCGGGGAGCTGTTTTTT
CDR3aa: CASSQDRRGPSRTGELFF

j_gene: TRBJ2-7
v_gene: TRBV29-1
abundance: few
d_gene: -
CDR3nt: TGCAGCGTCGGAGGGGGTGGATACGAGCAGTACTTC
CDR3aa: CSVGGGGYEQYF

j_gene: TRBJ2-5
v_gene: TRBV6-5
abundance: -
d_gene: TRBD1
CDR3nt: TGTGCCAGCAGTTGGACGACAGGGCAAGAGACCCAGTACTTC
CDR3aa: CASSWTTGQETQYF

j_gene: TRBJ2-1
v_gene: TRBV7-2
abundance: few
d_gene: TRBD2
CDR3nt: TGTGCCAGCAGCTTAGGTCCCGCGCTTAGCGGGAGAGTTTACAATGAGCAGTTCTTC
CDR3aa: CASSLGPALSGRVYNEQFF

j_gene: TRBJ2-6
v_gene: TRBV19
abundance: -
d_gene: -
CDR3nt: TGTGCCAGTACCTCGGGCGGCGCTGGGGCCAACGTCCTGACTTTC
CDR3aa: CASTSGGAGANVLTF

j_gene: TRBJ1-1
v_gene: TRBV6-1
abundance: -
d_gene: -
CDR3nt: TGTGCCAGCAGTTCCCACGTCGACACTGAAGCTTTCTTT
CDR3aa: CASSSHVDTEAFF

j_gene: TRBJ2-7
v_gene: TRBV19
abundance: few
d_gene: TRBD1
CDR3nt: TGTGCCAGTGCCCCCGGGACAGGGTTATCCTACGAGCAGTACTTC
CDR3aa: CASAPGTGLSYEQYF

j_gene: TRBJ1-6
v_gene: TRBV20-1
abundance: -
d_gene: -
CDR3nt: TGCAGTGCTAGTTTGGGGGGAATGGCACCCCTCCACTTT
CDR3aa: CSASLGGMAPLHF

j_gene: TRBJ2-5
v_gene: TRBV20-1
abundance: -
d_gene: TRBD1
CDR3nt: TGCAGTGCCTTCTCGGGACAGGGTTTGGAGACCCAGTACTTC
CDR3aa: CSAFSGQGLETQYF

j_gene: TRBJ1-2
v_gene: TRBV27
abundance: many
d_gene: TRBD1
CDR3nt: TGTGCCAGCAGTTCGACCCGGGACAGGGGTGGCTACACCTTC
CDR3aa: CASSSTRDRGGYTF

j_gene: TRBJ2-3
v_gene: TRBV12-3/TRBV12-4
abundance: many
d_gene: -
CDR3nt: TGTGCCAGCAGCCGTCGGGTAGGGCGCACAGATACGCAGTATTTT
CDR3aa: CASSRRVGRTDTQYF

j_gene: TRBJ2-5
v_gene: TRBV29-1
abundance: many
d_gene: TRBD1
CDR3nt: TGCAGCGTAACCAGGGGGCTAGGGGAGACCCAGTACTTC
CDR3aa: CSVTRGLGETQYF

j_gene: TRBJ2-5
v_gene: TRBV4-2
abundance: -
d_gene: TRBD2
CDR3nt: TGTGCCAGCAGCCTTAGCGGGGAAGAGACCCAGTACTTC
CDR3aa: CASSLSGEETQYF

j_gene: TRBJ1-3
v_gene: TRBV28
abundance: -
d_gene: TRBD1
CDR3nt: TGTGCCAGCGCAACACAGGGGAGCTCTGGAAACACCATATATTTT
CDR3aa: CASATQGSSGNTIYF

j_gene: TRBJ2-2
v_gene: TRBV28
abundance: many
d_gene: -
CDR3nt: TGTGCCAGCAGTTCGACAGAGGTGGATCGGTTTTTT
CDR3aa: CASSSTEVDRFF

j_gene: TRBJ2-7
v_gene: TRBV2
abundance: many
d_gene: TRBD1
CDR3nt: TGTGCCAGTCATGACAGGGGGCGGGGTTCCTACGAGCAGTACTTC
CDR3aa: CASHDRGRGSYEQYF

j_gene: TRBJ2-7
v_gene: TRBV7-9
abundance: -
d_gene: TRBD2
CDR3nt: TGTGCCAGCAGCTCCCGAGAGAGAGCGGGGGCGAGGGAGCAGTACTTC
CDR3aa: CASSSRERAGAREQYF

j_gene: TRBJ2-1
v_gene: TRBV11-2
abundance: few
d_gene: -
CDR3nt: TGTGCCAGCAGCACCGCTAGCGCTTACAATGAGCAGTTCTTC
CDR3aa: CASSTASAYNEQFF

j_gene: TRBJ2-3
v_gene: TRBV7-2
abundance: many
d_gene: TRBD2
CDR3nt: TGTGCCAGCAGCTTTTTCGCGACTAGCGACGGTACGCAGTATTTT
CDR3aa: CASSFFATSDGTQYF

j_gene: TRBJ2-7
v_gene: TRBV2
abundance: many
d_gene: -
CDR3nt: TGTGCCAGCAGTGAAAGGGGGTCAAATCCCTACGAGCAGTACTTC
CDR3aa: CASSERGSNPYEQYF

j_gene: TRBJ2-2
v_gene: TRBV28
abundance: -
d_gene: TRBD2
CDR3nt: TGTGCCAGCAGTTACTCGGGGACTAGGTCGGTGGGGGAGCTGTTTTTT
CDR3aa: CASSYSGTRSVGELFF

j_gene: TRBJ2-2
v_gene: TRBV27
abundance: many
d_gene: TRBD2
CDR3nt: TGTGCCAGCAGTTTAGGACTAGCGGGGTTCACCGGGGAGCTGTTTTTT
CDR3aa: CASSLGLAGFTGELFF

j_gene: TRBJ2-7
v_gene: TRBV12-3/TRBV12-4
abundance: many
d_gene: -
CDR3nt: TGTGCCAGCAGGTATCTACCGGGACCCTACGAGCAGTACTTC
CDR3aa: CASRYLPGPYEQYF